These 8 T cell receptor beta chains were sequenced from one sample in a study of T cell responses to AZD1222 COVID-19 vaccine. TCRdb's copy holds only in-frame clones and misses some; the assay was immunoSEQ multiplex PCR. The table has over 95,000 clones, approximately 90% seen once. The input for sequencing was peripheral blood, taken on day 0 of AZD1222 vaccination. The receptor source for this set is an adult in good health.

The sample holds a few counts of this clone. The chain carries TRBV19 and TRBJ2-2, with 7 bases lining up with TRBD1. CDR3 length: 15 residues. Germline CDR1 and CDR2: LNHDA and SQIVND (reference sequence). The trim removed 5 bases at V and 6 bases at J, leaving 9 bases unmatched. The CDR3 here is CASSPQGQFAGELFF. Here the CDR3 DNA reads TGTGCCAGTAGTCCCCAGGGACAGTTCGCCGGGGAGCTGTTTTTT.

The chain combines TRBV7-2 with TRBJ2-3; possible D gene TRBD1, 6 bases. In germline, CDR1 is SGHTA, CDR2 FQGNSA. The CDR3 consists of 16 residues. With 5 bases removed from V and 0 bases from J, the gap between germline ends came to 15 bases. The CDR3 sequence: CASSVTGGASTDTQYF. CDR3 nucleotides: TGTGCCAGCAGCGTGACAGGTGGCGCGAGCACAGATACGCAGTATTTT.

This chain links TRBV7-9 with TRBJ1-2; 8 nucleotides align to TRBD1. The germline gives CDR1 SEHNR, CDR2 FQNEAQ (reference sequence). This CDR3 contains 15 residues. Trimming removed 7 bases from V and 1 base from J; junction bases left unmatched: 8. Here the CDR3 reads CASTRQGNLNYGYTF. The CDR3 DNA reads TGTGCCAGCACAAGACAGGGGAACCTTAACTATGGCTACACCTTC.

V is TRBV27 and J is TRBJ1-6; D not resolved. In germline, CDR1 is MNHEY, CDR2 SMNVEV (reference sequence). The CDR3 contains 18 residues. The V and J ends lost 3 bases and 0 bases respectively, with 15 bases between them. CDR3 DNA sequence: TGTGCCAGCAGTTTCAACAGAGGCCGATCCTCCTATAATTCACCCCTCCACTTT. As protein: CASSFNRGRSSYNSPLHF.

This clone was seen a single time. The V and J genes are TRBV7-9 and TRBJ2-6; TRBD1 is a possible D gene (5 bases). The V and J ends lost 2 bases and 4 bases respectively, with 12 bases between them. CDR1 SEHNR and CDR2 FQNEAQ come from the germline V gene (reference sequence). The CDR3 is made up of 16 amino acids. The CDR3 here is CASSLTTGSGANVLTF. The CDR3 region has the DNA TGTGCCAGCAGCTTAACCACAGGTTCCGGGGCCAACGTCCTGACTTTC.

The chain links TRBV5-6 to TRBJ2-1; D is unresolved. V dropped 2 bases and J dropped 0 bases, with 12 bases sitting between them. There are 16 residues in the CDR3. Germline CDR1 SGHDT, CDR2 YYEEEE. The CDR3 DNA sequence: TGTGCCAGCAGCTTCCTGCCCACCAGCTCCTACAATGAGCAGTTCTTC. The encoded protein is CASSFLPTSSYNEQFF.

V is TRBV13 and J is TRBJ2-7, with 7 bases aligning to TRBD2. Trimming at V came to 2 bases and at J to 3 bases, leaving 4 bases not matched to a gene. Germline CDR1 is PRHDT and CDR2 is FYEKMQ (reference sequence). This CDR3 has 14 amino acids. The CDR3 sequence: CASSLWEGNYEQYF. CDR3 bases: TGTGCCAGCAGCTTATGGGAGGGTAACTACGAGCAGTACTTC.

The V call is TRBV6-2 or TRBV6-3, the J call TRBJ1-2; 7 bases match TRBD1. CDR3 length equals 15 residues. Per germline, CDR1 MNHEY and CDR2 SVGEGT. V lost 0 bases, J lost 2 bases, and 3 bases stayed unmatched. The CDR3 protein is CASSYSAGGNYGYTF. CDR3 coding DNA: TGTGCCAGCAGTTACTCGGCAGGGGGAAACTATGGCTACACCTTC.